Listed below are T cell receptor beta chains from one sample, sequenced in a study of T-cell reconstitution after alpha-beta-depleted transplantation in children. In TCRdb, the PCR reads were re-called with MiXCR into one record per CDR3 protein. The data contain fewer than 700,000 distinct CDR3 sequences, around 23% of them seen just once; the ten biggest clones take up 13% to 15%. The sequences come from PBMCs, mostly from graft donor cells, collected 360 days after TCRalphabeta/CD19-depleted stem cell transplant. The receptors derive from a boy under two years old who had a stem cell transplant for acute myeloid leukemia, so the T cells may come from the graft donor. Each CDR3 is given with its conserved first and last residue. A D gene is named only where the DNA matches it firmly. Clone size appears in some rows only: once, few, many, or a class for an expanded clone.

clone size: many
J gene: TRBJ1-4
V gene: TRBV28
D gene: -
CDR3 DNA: TGTGCCAGCAGCCAACAGGGATTTGCAACTAATGAAAAACTGTTTTTT
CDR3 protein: CASSQQGFATNEKLFF

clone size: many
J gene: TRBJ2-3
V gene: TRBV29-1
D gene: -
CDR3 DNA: TGCAGCGTTGAGCAAGCGTCAGATACGCAGTATTTT
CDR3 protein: CSVEQASDTQYF

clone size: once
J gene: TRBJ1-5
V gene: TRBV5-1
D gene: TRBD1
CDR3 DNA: TGCGCCAGCAGCTCCGGACAGGGCGTCCAGCCCCAGCATTTT
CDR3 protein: CASSSGQGVQPQHF

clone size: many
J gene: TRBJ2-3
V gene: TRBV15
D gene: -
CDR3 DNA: TGTGCCACCAGCAGAGATCGGACTCCCACAGATACGCAGTATTTT
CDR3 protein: CATSRDRTPTDTQYF

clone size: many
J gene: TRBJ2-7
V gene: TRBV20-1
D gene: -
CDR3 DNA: TGCAGTGCTAGAGCCTATCATCAAAGGGGCCTCGAGCAGTACTTC
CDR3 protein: CSARAYHQRGLEQYF

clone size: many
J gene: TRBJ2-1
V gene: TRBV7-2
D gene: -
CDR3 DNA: TGTGCCAGCAGCTCCTTCGGCCGGGACGGAGGATACAATGAGCAGTTCTTC
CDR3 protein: CASSSFGRDGGYNEQFF

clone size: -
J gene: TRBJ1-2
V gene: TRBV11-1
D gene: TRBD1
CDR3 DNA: TGTGCCAGCAGCTTAATGGTCGCCAGGGACAGGGGGCCCTTCTATGGCTACACCTTC
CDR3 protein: CASSLMVARDRGPFYGYTF

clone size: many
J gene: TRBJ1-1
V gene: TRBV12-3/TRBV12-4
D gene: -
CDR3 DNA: TGTGCCAGCAGTCAAGGACAGCCGAACACTGAAGCTTTCTTT
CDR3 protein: CASSQGQPNTEAFF

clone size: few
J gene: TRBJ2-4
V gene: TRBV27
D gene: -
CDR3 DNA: TGTGCCAGCAGTTCCAATTTGGGTCGTGCCAAAAACATTCAGTACTTC
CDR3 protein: CASSSNLGRAKNIQYF

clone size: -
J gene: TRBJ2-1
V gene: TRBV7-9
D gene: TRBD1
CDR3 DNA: TGTGCCAGCAGCCAACCCTCCGGGACAGGATCAAGTGAGCAGTTCTTC
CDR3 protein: CASSQPSGTGSSEQFF

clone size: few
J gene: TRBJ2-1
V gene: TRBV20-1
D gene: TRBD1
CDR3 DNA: TGCAGTGCCCCACGTCACCTTGGACAGGCTAGCCTCGGGTTCCCATACAATGAGCAGTTCTTC
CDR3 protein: CSAPRHLGQASLGFPYNEQFF

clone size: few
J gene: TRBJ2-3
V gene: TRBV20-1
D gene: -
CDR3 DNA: TGCAGTGCTGTGATGGCGGGGGCCAGATTCACAGATACGCAGTATTTT
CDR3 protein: CSAVMAGARFTDTQYF

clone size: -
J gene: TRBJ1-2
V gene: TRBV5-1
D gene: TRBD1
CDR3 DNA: TGCGCCAGCAGCTTTAGGGCAGGGGGCGCCCAGGACTATGGCTACACCTTC
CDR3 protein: CASSFRAGGAQDYGYTF

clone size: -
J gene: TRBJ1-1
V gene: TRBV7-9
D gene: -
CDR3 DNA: TGTGCCAGCAGCTTAGAAGGTGGCCCTTACACTGAAGCTTTCTTT
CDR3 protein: CASSLEGGPYTEAFF

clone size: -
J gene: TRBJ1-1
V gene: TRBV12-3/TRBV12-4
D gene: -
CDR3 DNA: TGTGCCAGCAGTTCCCCTGGAGGGGGCACTGAAGCTTTCTTT
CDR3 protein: CASSSPGGGTEAFF

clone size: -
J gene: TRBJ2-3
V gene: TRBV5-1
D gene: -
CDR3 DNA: TGCGCCAGCAGCTCGAGACGCACAGATACGCAGTATTTT
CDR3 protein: CASSSRRTDTQYF

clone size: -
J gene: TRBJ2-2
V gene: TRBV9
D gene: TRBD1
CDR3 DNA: TGTGCCAGCAGCGCCCTCAAGGGGGACAGCACCGGGGAGCTGTTTTTT
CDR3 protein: CASSALKGDSTGELFF

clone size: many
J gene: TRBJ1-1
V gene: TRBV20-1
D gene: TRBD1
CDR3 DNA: TGCAGTGCTAGGGGACAGATGGGGACTGAAGCTTTCTTT
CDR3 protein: CSARGQMGTEAFF

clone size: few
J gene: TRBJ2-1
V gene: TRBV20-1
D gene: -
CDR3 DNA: TGCAGTGCTAGAGTGTTACGTCTTTTTGGGAATGAGCAGTTCTTC
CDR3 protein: CSARVLRLFGNEQFF

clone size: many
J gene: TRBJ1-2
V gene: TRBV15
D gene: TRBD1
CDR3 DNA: TGTGCCACCAAGGCAGGGGGGTATGGCTACACCTTC
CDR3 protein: CATKAGGYGYTF

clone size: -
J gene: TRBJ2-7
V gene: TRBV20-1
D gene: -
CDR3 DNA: TGCAGTGCTAGCAAGACAGACGCCTACGAGCAGTACTTC
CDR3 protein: CSASKTDAYEQYF

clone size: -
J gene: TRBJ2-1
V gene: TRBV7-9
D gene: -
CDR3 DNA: TGTGCCAGCAGATTAATACACAATGAGCAGTTCTTC
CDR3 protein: CASRLIHNEQFF